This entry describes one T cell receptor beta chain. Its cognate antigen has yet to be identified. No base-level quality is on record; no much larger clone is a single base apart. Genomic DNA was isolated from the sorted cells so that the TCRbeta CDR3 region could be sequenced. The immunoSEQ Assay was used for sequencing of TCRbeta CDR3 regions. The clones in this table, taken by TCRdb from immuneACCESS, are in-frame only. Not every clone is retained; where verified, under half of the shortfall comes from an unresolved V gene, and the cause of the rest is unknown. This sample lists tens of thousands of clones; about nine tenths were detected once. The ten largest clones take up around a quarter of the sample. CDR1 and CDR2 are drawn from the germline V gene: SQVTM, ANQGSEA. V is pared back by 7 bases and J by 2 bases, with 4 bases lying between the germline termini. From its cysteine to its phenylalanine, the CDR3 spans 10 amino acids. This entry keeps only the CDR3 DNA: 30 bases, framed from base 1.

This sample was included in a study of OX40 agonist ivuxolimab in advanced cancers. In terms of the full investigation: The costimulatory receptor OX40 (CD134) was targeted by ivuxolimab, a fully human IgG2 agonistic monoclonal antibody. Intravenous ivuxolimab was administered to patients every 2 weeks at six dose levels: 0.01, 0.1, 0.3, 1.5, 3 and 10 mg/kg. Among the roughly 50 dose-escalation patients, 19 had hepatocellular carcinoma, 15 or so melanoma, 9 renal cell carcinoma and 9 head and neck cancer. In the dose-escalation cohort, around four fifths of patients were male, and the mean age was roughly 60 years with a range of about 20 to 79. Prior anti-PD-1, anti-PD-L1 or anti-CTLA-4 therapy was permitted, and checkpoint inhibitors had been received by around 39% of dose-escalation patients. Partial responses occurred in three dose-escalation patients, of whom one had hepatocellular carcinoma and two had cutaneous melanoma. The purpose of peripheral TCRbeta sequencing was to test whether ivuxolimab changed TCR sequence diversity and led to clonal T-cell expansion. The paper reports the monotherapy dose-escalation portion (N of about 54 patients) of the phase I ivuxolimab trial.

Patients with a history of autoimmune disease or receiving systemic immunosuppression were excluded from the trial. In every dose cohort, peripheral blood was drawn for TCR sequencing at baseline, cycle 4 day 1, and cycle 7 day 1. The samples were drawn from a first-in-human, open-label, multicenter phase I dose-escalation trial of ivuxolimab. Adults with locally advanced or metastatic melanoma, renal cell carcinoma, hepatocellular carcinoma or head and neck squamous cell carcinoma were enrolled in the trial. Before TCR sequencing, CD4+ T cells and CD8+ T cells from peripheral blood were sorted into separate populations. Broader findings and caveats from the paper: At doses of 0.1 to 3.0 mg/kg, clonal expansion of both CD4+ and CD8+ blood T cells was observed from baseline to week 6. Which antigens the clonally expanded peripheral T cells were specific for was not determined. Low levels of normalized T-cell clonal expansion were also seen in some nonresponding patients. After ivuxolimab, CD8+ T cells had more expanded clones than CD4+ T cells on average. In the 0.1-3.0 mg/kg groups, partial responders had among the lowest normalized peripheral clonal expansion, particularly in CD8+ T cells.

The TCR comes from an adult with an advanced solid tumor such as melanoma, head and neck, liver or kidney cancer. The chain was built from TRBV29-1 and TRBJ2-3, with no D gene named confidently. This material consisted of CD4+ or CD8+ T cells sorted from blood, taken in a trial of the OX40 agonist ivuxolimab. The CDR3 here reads CSAYTDTQYF. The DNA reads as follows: TGCAGCGCGTACACAGATACGCAGTATTTT.